This entry describes one T cell receptor (beta chain). This entry is derived from a study of radiotherapy plus CTLA-4 blockade in lung cancer. Study-level background: Objective responses were seen in around a sixth of patients, disease control in about 33%.

Germline loops: CDR1 MNHNS, CDR2 SASEGT. V was trimmed by 0 bases and J by 3 bases, leaving 17 bases between them. The CDR3 loop spans 17 amino acids. The repertoire was sequenced with immunoSEQ multiplex PCR; TCRdb's copy has only in-frame clones and lacks some. The sample shows about 19,000 clones, roughly 86% of them seen only once. The TCR comes from a human donor with non-small cell lung cancer whose response to radiotherapy plus ipilimumab could not be evaluated. The sample here was peripheral blood, taken from a patient treated with radiotherapy plus ipilimumab. The chain links TRBV6-1 to TRBJ1-2; a weak D match, TRBD1 (5 bases). The CDR3 spells CASSEARGLNGYYGYTF. The CDR3 nucleotides are TGTGCCAGCAGTGAAGCGCGGGGACTCAATGGGTACTATGGCTACACCTTC.